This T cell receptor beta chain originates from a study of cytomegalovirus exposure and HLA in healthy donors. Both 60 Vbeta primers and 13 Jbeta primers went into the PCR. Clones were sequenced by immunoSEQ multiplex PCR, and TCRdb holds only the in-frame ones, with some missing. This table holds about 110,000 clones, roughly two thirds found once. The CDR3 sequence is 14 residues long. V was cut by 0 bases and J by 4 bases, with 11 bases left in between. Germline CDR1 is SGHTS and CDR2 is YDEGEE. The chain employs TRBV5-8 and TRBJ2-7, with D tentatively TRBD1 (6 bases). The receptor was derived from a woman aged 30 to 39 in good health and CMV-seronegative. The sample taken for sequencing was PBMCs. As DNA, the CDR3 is TGTGCCAGCAGCTTGGGACCAGGGGTATACGAGCAGTACTTC. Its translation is CASSLGPGVYEQYF.